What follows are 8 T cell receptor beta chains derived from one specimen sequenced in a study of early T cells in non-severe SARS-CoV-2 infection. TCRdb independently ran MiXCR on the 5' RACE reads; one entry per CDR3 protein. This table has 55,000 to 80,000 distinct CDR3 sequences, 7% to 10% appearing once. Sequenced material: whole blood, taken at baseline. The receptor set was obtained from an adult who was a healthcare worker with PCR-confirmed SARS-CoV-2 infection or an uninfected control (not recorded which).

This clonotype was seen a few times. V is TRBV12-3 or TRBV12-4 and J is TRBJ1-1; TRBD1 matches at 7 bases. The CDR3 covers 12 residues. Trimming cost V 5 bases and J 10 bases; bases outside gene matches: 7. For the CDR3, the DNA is TGTGCCAGCAGTCTACTTCAGGGGGGAGCTTTCTTT. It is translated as CASSLLQGGAFF.

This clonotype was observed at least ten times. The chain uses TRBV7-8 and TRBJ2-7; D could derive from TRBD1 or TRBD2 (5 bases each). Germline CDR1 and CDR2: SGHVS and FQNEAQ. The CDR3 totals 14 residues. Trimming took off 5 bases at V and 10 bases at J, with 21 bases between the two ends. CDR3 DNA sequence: TGTGCCAGCAGCCCTTTCCCGGGGACCCCGTTTCAGTACTTC. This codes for CASSPFPGTPFQYF.

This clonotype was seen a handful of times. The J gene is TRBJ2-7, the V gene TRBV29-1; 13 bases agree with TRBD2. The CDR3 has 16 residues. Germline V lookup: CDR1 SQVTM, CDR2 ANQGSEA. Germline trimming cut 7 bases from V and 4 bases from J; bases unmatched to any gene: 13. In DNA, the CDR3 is TGCAGCGCAGGGGGACTAGCGGGATCGAGAGCGTACGAGCAGTACTTC. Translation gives CSAGGLAGSRAYEQYF.

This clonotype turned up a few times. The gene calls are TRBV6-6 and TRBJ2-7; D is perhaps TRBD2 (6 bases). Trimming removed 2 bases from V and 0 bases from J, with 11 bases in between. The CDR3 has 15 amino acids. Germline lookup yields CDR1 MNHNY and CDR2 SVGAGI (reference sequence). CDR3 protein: CASSYQGLSSYEQYF. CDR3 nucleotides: TGTGCCAGCAGTTACCAGGGACTGAGCTCCTACGAGCAGTACTTC.

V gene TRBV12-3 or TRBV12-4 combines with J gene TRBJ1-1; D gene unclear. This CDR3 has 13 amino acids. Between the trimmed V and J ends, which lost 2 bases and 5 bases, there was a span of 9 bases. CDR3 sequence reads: CASSLKWITEAFF. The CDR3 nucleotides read TGTGCCAGCAGTTTAAAGTGGATAACTGAAGCTTTCTTT.

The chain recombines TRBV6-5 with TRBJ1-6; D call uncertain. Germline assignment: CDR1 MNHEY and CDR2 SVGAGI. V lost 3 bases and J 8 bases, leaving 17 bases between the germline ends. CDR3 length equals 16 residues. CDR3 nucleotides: TGTGCCAGCAGTTATTACGGGCGCGAGGTGGATTCACCCCTCCACTTT. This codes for CASSYYGREVDSPLHF.

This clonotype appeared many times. The CDR3, as DNA: TGTGCCAGCAAATTCAGCGGCGGCAATGAGCAGTTCTTC. Amino acid sequence: CASKFSGGNEQFF. The gene calls are TRBV6-1 and TRBJ2-1; tentatively, D is TRBD2 (5 bases). Germline lookup yields CDR1 MNHNS and CDR2 SASEGT. The CDR3 length is 13 residues. The V and J ends lost 7 bases and 6 bases respectively, with 13 bases between them.

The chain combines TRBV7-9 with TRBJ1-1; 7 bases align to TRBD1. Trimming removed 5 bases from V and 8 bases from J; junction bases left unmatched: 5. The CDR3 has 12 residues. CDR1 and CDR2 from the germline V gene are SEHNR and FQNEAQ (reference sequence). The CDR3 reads CASSPGTAEAFF. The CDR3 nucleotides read TGTGCCAGCAGCCCCGGGACAGCCGAAGCTTTCTTT. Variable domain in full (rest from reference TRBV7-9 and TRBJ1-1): DTGVSQNPRHKITKRGQNVTFRCDPISEHNRLYWYRQTLGQGPEFLTYFQNEAQLEKSRLLSDRFSAERPKGSFSTLEIQRTEQGDSAMYLCASSPGTAEAFFGQGTRLTVV.